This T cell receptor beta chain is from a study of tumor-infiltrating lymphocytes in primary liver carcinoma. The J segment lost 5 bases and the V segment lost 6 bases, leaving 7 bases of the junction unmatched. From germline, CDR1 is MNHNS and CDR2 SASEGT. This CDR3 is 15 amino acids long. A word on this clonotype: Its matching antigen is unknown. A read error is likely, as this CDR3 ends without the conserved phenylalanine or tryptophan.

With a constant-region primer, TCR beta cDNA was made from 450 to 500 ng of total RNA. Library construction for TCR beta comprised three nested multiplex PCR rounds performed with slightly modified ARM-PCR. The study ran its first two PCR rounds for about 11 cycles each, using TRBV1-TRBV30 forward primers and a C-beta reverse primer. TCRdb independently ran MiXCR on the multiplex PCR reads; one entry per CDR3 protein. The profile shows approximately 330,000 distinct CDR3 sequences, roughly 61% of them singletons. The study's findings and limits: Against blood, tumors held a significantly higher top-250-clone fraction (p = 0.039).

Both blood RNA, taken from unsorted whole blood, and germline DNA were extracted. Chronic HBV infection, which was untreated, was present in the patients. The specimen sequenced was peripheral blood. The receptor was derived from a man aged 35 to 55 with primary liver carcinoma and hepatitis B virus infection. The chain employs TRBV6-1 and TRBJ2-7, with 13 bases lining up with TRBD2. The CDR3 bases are TGTGCCAGCAGCGAACTAGCGGGAGGGCCCCACGAGCAGTACTCC. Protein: CASSELAGGPHEQYS.